At least ten counts were recorded for the clone carrying this T cell receptor beta chain. Germline V lookup: CDR1 MNHEY, CDR2 SMNVEV (reference sequence). The CDR3 is 12 residues long. V shed 5 bases and J shed 3 bases, with 7 bases lying between them. Per sample, extraction of total RNA gave at least 5.5 micrograms in every case. A second roughly 6 to 12 cycle PCR used barcoded and J-beta primers. From the 5' RACE reads, TCRdb called clonotypes with MiXCR, one entry per CDR3 protein. The repertoire includes 550,000 to 600,000 distinct CDR3 sequences, roughly a quarter of them detected once, and under 20% sits in the top ten. The data derive from a study of blood T cells in healthy people across ages.

This clonotype was obtained from a woman in her sixties or seventies in good health. The rearrangement links TRBV27 to TRBJ1-2, with TRBD1 as a possible D gene (5 bases). The sample taken for sequencing was blood. The CDR3 protein is CASSTGYYGYTF. The CDR3 DNA sequence: TGTGCCAGCAGTACAGGATACTATGGCTACACCTTC.